A single sample is the source of the 4 T cell receptor beta chains below, sequenced in a study of blood T cell repertoires in COVID-19 (dated by TCRdb to 2018 to 2021). Libraries were made using the immunoSEQ multiplex PCR assay. Imported from immuneACCESS, the table was reduced by TCRdb to in-frame sequences with V and J called. These copies leave out some clones; in studies compared against another copy, an unresolved V gene accounts for under half, and the cause of the remainder is not known. Here the sample has some 450,000 clones; approximately 88% occur a single time. The top ten hold roughly 13% of the sample. What was sequenced was peripheral blood. These receptors were obtained from a woman between 45 and 60 years old with COVID-19, enrolled during active disease.

The genes are TRBV12-3 or TRBV12-4 and TRBJ1-1; TRBD1 agrees at 12 bases. The ends lost 6 bases at V and 4 bases at J; junction bases unmatched: 0. The CDR3 spans 13 residues. This CDR3 reads CASRGQGATEAFF. The CDR3 DNA reads as TGTGCCAGCAGGGGACAGGGGGCCACTGAAGCTTTCTTT.

The V gene is TRBV19, the J gene TRBJ2-1; TRBD1 matches at 11 bases. V gave up 5 bases and J gave up 0 bases; unmatched junction bases: 9. The CDR3 runs to 18 residues. Looked up from germline, CDR1 is LNHDA and CDR2 is SQIVND (reference sequence). CDR3 sequence: CASSGDRGGRGSYNEQFF. The CDR3, as DNA: TGTGCCAGTAGTGGGGACAGGGGGGGTCGAGGCTCCTACAATGAGCAGTTCTTC.

This CDR3 reads CASSPGTRLYEQFF. CDR3 bases: TGTGCCAGCAGCCCGGGGACTAGATTATATGAGCAGTTCTTC. The rearrangement links TRBV7-9 to TRBJ2-1; 8 bases are shared with TRBD2. This CDR3 contains 14 residues. Trimming at V came to 5 bases and at J to 8 bases, leaving 8 bases not matched to a gene. The V gene's germline CDR1 is SEHNR and CDR2 FQNEAQ (reference sequence). The full variable domain, completed using reference TRBV7-9 and TRBJ2-1, is DTGVSQNPRHKITKRGQNVTFRCDPISEHNRLYWYRQTLGQGPEFLTYFQNEAQLEKSRLLSDRFSAERPKGSFSTLEIQRTEQGDSAMYLCASSPGTRLYEQFFGPGTRLTVL.

The chain carries TRBV6-5 and TRBJ2-7; D is perhaps TRBD2 (6 bases). The CDR3 totals 13 residues. Germline V gene sequence: CDR1 MNHEY, CDR2 SVGAGI. The V end lost 4 bases, the J end lost 6 bases, and 13 bases lay between the germline ends. The CDR3 loop reads CASSSGGAGEQYF. The DNA of the CDR3 is TGTGCCAGCAGTTCCGGGGGAGCGGGCGAGCAGTACTTC.